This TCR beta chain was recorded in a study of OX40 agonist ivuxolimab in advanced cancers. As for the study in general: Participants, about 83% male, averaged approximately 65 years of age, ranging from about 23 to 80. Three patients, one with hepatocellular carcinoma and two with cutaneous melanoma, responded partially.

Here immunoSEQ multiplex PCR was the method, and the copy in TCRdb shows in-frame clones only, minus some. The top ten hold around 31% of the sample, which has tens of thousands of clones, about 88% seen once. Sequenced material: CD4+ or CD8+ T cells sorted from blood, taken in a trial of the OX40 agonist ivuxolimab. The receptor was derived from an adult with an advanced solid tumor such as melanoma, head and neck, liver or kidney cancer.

The DNA for the CDR3 is TGTGCCAGCAGCTCCCAGGCCCAATGCGAGCAGTACTTC. It codes for CASSSQAQCEQYF. The rearrangement links TRBV21-1 to TRBJ2-7; the table gives TRBD1 as D, unverified against the DNA. TRBV21-1 is shown as a pseudogene. CDR3 length: 13 residues.